The TCR beta chain under discussion was sequenced for a study of cytomegalovirus exposure and HLA in healthy donors. Study-wide context: From donors who were HLA-typed, an early data release held approximately 84 million unique TCRs. Findings and caveats of the study: Most TCR beta V segments were productive about 87% or about 30% of the time in an earlier analysis. Association of a missense DCLRE1C variant with TCR beta V- and J-gene trimming was reported in a later analysis.

The V and J ends lost 4 bases and 3 bases, in that order; junction bases with no gene match: 9. Germline-derived CDR1 and CDR2 are SGHDN and FVKESK. The CDR3 extends over 15 amino acids. With 60 Vbeta and 13 Jbeta primers, the PCR was carried out. This table comes from immunoSEQ multiplex PCR, and its TCRdb copy is limited to in-frame clones, with some not included. The sample lists some 180,000 clones, about 88% occurring once. This clone was counted a single time. No antigen is known for it. The specimen was PBMCs. This clonotype was obtained from a girl under three years old in good health and CMV-seronegative. J is TRBJ2-7 and V is TRBV14, with 7 bases matching TRBD2. CDR3 in amino acids: CASSPRLADLYEQYF. The CDR3 DNA reads TGTGCCAGCAGCCCCAGACTAGCAGACCTCTACGAGCAGTACTTC.